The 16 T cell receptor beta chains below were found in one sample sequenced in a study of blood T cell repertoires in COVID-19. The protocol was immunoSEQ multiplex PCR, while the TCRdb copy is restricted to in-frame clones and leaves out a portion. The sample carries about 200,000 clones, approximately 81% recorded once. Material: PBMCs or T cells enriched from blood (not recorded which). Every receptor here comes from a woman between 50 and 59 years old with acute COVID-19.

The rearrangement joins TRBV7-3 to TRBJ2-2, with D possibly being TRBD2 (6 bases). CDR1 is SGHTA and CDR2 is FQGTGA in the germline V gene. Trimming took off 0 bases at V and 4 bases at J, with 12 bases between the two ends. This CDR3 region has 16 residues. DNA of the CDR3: TGTGCCAGCAGCTTAACAGGGACCGGGAGCACCGGGGAGCTGTTTTTT. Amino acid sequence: CASSLTGTGSTGELFF.

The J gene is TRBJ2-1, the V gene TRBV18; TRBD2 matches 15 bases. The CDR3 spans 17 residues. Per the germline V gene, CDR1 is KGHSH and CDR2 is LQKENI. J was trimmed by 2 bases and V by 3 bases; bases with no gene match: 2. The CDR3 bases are TGTGCCAGCTCACCCGGGACTAGCGGGGGGACCTACAATGAGCAGTTCTTC. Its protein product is CASSPGTSGGTYNEQFF.

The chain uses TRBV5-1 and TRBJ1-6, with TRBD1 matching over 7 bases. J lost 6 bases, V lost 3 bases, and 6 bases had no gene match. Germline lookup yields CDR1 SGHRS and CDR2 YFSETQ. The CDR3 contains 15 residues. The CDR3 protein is CASSSGTATNSPLHF. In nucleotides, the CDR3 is TGCGCCAGCAGCTCCGGGACAGCGACTAATTCACCCCTCCACTTT.

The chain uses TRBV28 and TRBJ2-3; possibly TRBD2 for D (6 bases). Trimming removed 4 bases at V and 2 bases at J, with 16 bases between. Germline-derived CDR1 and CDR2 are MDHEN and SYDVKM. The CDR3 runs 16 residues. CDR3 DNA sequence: TGTGCCAGCAGTTGGGGGGACCCTACTTTCACAGATACGCAGTATTTT. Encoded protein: CASSWGDPTFTDTQYF.

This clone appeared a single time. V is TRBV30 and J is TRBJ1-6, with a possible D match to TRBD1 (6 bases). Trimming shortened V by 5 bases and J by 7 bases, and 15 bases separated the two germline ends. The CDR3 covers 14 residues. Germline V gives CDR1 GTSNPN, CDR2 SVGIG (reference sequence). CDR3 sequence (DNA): TGTGCCTGGGCCCCGGGACAAAGAAATTCACCCCTCCACTTT. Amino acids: CAWAPGQRNSPLHF.

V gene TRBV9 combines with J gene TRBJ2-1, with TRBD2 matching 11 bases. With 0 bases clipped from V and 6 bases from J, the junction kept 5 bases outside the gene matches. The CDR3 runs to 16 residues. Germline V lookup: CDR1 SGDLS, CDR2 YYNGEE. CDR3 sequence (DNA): TGTGCCAGCAGCGTAGTTAGCGGGGGGGCTGGCAATGAGCAGTTCTTC. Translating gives CASSVVSGGAGNEQFF.

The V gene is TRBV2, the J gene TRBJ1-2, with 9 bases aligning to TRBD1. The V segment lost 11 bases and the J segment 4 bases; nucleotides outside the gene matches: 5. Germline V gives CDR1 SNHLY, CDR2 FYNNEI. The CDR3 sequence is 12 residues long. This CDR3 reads CALGDRVYGYTF. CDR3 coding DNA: TGTGCCCTGGGGGACAGGGTCTATGGCTACACCTTC.

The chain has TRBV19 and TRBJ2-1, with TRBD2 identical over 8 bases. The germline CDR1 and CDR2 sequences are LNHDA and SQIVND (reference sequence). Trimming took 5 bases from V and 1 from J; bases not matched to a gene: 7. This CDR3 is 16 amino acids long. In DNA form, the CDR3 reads TGTGCCAGTAGTTCCCGGGGGGGCCGGTCCTACAATGAGCAGTTCTTC. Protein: CASSSRGGRSYNEQFF.

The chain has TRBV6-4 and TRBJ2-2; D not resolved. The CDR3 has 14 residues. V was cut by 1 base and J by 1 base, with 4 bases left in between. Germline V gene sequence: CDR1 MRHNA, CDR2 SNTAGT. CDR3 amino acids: CASSDYGNTGELFF. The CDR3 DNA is TGTGCCAGCAGTGACTACGGGAACACCGGGGAGCTGTTTTTT.

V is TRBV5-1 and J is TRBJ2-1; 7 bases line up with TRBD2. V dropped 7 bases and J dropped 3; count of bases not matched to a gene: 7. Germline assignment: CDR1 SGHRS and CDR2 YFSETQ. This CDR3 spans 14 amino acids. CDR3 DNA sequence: TGCGCCAGCGCGAGCGGGGCTATCTACAATGAGCAGTTCTTC. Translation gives CASASGAIYNEQFF.

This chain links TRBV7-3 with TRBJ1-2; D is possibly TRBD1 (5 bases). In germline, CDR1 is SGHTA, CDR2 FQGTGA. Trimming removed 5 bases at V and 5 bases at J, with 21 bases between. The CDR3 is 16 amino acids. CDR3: CASSPQPTGGAYGYTF. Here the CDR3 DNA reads TGTGCCAGCAGCCCACAGCCGACGGGGGGAGCTTATGGCTACACCTTC.

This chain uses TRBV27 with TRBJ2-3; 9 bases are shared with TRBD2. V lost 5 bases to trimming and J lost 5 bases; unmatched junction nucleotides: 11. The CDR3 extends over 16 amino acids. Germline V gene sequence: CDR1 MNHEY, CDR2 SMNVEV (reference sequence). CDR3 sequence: CASSPRAAGGVDTQYF. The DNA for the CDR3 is TGTGCCAGCAGTCCTCGAGCGGCGGGGGGGGTAGATACGCAGTATTTT.

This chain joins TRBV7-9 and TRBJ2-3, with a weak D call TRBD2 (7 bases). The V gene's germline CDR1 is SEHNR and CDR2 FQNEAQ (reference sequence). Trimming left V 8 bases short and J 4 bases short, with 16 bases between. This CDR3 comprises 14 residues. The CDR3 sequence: CASGGGTSADTQYF. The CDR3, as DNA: TGTGCCAGCGGGGGGGGCACCTCGGCAGATACGCAGTATTTT.

The CDR3 bases are TGTGCCATCAGCGAGACTAGCGGGGGGACCGGGGAGCTGTTTTTT. Translation gives CAISETSGGTGELFF. This chain connects TRBV10-3 to TRBJ2-2, with 13 bases matching TRBD2. There are 15 residues in the CDR3. Germline CDR1 is ENHRY and CDR2 is SYGVKD. Trimming at V came to 6 bases and at J to 5 bases, leaving 3 bases not matched to a gene.

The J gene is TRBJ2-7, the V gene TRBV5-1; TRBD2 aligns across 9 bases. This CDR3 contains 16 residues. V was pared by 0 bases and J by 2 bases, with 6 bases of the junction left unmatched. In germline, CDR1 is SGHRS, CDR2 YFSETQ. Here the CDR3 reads CASSLGAVAGAYEQYF. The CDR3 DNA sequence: TGCGCCAGCAGCTTGGGTGCAGTAGCGGGAGCCTACGAGCAGTACTTC.

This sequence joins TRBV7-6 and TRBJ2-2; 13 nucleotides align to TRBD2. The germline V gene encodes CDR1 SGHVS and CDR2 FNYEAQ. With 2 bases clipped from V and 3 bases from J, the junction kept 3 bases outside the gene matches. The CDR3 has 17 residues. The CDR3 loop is CASSLTSGREDTGELFF. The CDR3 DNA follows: TGTGCCAGCAGCTTAACTAGCGGGAGGGAAGACACCGGGGAGCTGTTTTTT.